Listed here is a single T cell receptor (beta chain). Its antigen is still unknown. The record originates from a study of T cell responses to AZD1222 COVID-19 vaccine. The study's findings and limits: Reportedly, close to half of spike-specific TCRs are directed against unmutated variant regions. Repertoire sampling was restricted to post-peak T cell response timepoints. Among vaccine-associated CD4 TCRs, coverage spanned spike, with dominance at 160-218 and 743-854.

Profiling relied on immunoSEQ multiplex PCR, and the TCRdb table lists in-frame clones only, not all of them. The data hold about 120,000 clones, with 80% to 90% observed a single time. CDR3 length equals 16 residues. The V gene end was trimmed by 0 bases and the J gene end by 4 bases; junction bases not matched to a gene: 3. Looked up from germline, CDR1 is SGHRS and CDR2 is YFSETQ. This sequence originates from an adult in good health. This sequence joins TRBV5-1 and TRBJ2-5, with 13 positions matching TRBD2. The input for sequencing was peripheral blood, taken on day 0 of AZD1222 vaccination. CDR3 in DNA: TGCGCCAGCAGCTTGGGACTAGCGGGAGGAGGAGAGACCCAGTACTTC. Protein: CASSLGLAGGGETQYF.